This TCR beta chain is drawn from a study of T cells expressing NK-cell markers. Study-wide findings and caveats: Top CD8+ clonotypes included the dominant CD3+CD56+NKG2C+ clonotypes in several donors.

In the case of this clonotype: Its antigen is as yet unknown.

Germline CDR1 and CDR2: SGHAT and FQNNGV. The CDR3 consists of 18 residues. Generation of TCR beta cDNA was performed by 5'RACE template switching incorporating UMIs. TCRdb derives one entry per CDR3 protein from the 5' RACE reads, leaving out DNA. The sample yields a few hundred thousand distinct CDR3 sequences, of which the top ten take up less than 4.5%. The sequence derives from a man aged 18 to 29 in good health. The rearrangement links TRBV11-2 to TRBJ2-3; TCRdb indicates TRBD2, and absent DNA this call remains unverified. Sequenced input: blood T cells: a sorted CD56 or NKG2C T cell subset, CD4+ or CD8+ T cells, or bulk PBMC T cells (not recorded which). CDR3 sequence: CASSLRLRAGVHTDTQYF.